These 8 T cell receptor beta chains came from one sample sequenced in a study of regulatory T cells in long-lasting Graves disease. CDR3 regions were amplified by Arm-PCR using iRepertoire HTBI primers to build TCR beta libraries. MiXCR, run by TCRdb on the multiplex PCR reads, gives a single entry per CDR3 protein. The sample holds hundreds of thousands of distinct CDR3 sequences; over 15% are singletons and the top ten take roughly a tenth. Described time point: newly diagnosed GD, antithyroid drugs for less than 3 months. Extracted PBMC RNA gave rise to the TCR library. In addition, the sample was reused for a study of T cells in Graves' hyperthyroidism and ophthalmopathy.

The source material was peripheral blood mononuclear cells (PBMCs), sampled at new diagnosis, from a patient treated with antithyroid drugs. These receptors were obtained from a woman under 40 with Graves disease.

This clonotype was picked up many times. V is TRBV10-3 and J is TRBJ1-2; weak D call: TRBD1 (6 bases). The V gene lost 2 bases and the J gene lost 5 bases, with 30 bases spanning the gap. Germline V lookup: CDR1 ENHRY, CDR2 SYGVKD. The CDR3 extends over 20 amino acids. The CDR3 loop reads CAISEPEGVRNRRLRYGYTF. DNA of the CDR3: TGTGCCATCAGTGAGCCCGAGGGGGTACGAAACAGGAGATTGCGGTATGGCTACACCTTC.

This clonotype was counted at least ten times. The rearrangement joins TRBV7-9 to TRBJ2-7; the D gene is possibly TRBD1 (5 bases). V was trimmed by 1 base and J by 0 bases, leaving 13 bases between them. This CDR3 contains 16 residues. Germline V gene sequence: CDR1 SEHNR, CDR2 FQNEAQ (reference sequence). Here the CDR3 DNA reads TGTGCCAGCAGCTTAGTACCCGACAGTTCCTCCTACGAGCAGTACTTC. It specifies CASSLVPDSSSYEQYF.

This clonotype has just a few counts. The V call is TRBV24-1, the J call TRBJ2-7; 11 bases are shared with TRBD1. The CDR3 extends over 15 amino acids. Trimming cost V 4 bases and J 6 bases; bases outside gene matches: 7. Looked up from germline, CDR1 is KGHDR and CDR2 is SFDVKD. The CDR3 bases are TGTGCCACCAGTGAGGCGGGACAGGGGGAAAGCGAGCAGTACTTC. Translation: CATSEAGQGESEQYF.

To note about this clonotype: A much larger clone differs by one base, so this may be a read error. This sequence joins TRBV7-9 and TRBJ2-7; D uncertain. The CDR3 extends over 14 amino acids. Germline V CDR1 and CDR2: SEHNR, FQNEAQ (reference sequence). CDR3 bases: TGTGCCAGCAGCGCCTCGGGTGCTACCTACGGGCAGTACTTC. It is translated as CASSASGATYGQYF.

This clonotype was picked up a small number of times. The rearrangement uses TRBV4-1 and TRBJ1-2; possible D gene TRBD1, 6 bases. The ends were cut back, 0 bases at V and 8 bases at J, with 19 bases in the middle. The CDR3 spans 16 residues. Germline-derived CDR1 and CDR2 are MGHRA and YSYEKL. The DNA of the CDR3 is TGCGCCAGCAGCCAAGAGTATTTCGGCAGGGGAAGCGGCTACACCTTC. It codes for CASSQEYFGRGSGYTF.

This clonotype was seen at least ten times. The V call is TRBV3-1, the J call TRBJ2-7; 8 positions agree with TRBD1. The CDR3 runs 15 residues. With 2 bases clipped from V and 2 bases from J, the junction kept 5 bases outside the gene matches. Per germline, CDR1 LGHDT and CDR2 YNNKEL (reference sequence). The CDR3 sequence is CASSQTGGRTYEQYF. The DNA for the CDR3 is TGTGCCAGCAGCCAAACAGGGGGTCGTACCTACGAGCAGTACTTC.

This clonotype was seen at least ten times. This chain joins TRBV4-3 and TRBJ2-1; possibly TRBD2 for D (6 bases). Germline V gives CDR1 LGHNA, CDR2 YSLEER. V was cut by 1 base and J by 5 bases, with 15 bases left in between. This CDR3 contains 16 residues. CDR3 protein: CASSQGWRELDNEQFF. Written as DNA, the CDR3 is TGCGCCAGCAGCCAAGGCTGGAGGGAGTTGGACAATGAGCAGTTCTTC.

This clonotype was counted at least ten times. The chain is built from TRBV6-1 and TRBJ2-1; 11 nucleotides agree with TRBD2. The J segment lost 4 bases and the V segment lost 5 bases, leaving 4 bases of the junction unmatched. The CDR3 covers 15 residues. CDR1 and CDR2 (germline): MNHNS, SASEGT. The CDR3 DNA is TGTGCCAGCAGTACCCTAGCGGGAGGTTACAATGAGCAGTTCTTC. Its protein product is CASSTLAGGYNEQFF.